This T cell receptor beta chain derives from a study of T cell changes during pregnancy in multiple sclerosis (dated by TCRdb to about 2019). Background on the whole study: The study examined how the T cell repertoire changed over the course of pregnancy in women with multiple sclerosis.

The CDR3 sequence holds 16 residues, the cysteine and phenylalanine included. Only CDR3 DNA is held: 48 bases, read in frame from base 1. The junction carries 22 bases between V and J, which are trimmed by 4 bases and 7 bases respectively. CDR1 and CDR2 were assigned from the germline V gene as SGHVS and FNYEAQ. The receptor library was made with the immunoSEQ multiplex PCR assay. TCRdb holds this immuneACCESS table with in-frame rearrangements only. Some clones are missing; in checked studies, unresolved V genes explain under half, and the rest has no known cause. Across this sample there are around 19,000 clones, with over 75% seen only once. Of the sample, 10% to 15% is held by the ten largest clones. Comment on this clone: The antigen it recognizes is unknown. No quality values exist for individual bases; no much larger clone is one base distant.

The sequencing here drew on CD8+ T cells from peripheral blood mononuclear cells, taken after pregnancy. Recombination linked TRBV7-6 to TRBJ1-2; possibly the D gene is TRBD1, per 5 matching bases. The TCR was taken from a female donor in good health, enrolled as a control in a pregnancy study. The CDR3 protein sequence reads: CASSSTPPTVHLGYTF. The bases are TGTGCCAGCAGCTCCACCCCCCCGACAGTCCATCTTGGCTACACCTTC.